This T cell receptor beta chain was captured in a study of blood T cells in healthy people across ages. Every donor contributed roughly 10 milliliters of peripheral blood by blood draw. Then a second PCR, running roughly 7 to 12 cycles, was carried out with a sample-barcoded 5' primer and a J-beta primer mix. Each cDNA molecule carried a tag from a template-switch adaptor that contained 12 random nucleotides. Via MiXCR, TCRdb re-called the 5' RACE reads, giving one row per CDR3 protein. The sample has some 860,000 distinct CDR3 sequences, roughly three fifths seen once; the top ten hold under 30%. Study-wide findings and caveats: With unsorted PBMCs, a conclusive comparison of naive versus antigen-experienced cells was not possible. There were more naive CD4+ cells and higher diversity in long-lived donors than in aged donors.

As regards this clonotype: Its antigen is not known.

The TCR comes from a man aged 40-55 years in good health. Material: blood.

CDR3 region: CASSQSPSGKVETQYF. The CDR3 DNA is TGCGCCAGCAGCCAGTCCCCCTCAGGAAAGGTGGAGACCCAGTACTTC. The rearrangement joins TRBV4-3 to TRBJ2-5; the D is unclear. This CDR3 spans 16 amino acids. Trimming shortened V by 3 bases and J by 5 bases, and 19 bases separated the two germline ends. Germline V CDR1 and CDR2: LGHNA, YSLEER.